The subject of this entry is one T cell receptor (beta chain). The V and J ends lost 1 base and 9 bases respectively, with 17 bases between them. Germline CDR1 SGHTS, CDR2 YDEGEE. The CDR3 extends over 15 amino acids. The sample comes from a study of blood T cell repertoires in COVID-19. The wider study: T cells, B-cell-depleted T cells, or PBMCs provided the cDNA or gDNA that served as material.

In the original workflow: Using reference gene primer amplification, nucleated cell counts were estimated. The repertoire was sequenced with immunoSEQ multiplex PCR; TCRdb's copy has only in-frame clones and lacks some. V and J calls and clone size are given by that table; D and trimming were obtained from the DNA. The table includes under 350,000 clones, roughly 86% detected once. The chain combines TRBV5-8 with TRBJ2-1; a weak D match, TRBD2 (7 bases). Sequencing used peripheral blood. This TCR derives from a woman in her twenties or thirties with COVID-19, enrolled during active disease. CDR3 sequence (DNA): TGTGCCAGCAGCTTGACTGGGGGGGGCCTCGGTGAGCAGTTCTTC. As protein: CASSLTGGGLGEQFF.